The 21 T cell receptor beta chains below were found in one sample sequenced in a study of T cell responses to AZD1222 COVID-19 vaccine (dated by TCRdb to the early 2020s). The meaning of the sample's time point label: baseline before first vaccination. Interpreted using the paper, the treatment or condition label stands for: meningococcal conjugate vaccine given as trial control. Library construction relied on the immunoSEQ multiplex PCR assay. TCRdb took over this immuneACCESS table, retaining in-frame rearrangements with V and J assigned. Such tables are incomplete; in checked studies, under half of the missing clones stem from an unresolved V gene, and the remainder is unexplained. The sample records some 200,000 clones, 90% to 95% of which are singletons. Roughly 0.99% of the sample is taken by the ten largest. This specimen consisted of peripheral blood, obtained on day 0 of MenACWY control vaccination. Every receptor here comes from an adult in good health.

This rearrangement joins TRBV15 to TRBJ2-5; 9 bases agree with TRBD2. The germline gives CDR1 LNHNV, CDR2 YYDKDF (reference sequence). V gave up 5 bases and J gave up 5 bases; unmatched junction bases: 9. This CDR3 has 15 amino acids. CDR3 bases: TGTGCCACCAGCCCTAGCGGGGCTCCATCGGAGACCCAGTACTTC. Encoded protein: CATSPSGAPSETQYF.

The chain is built from TRBV7-6 and TRBJ2-7; 8 bases are a match to TRBD1. Trimming removed 5 bases from V and 6 bases from J; junction bases left unmatched: 18. The CDR3 extends over 17 amino acids. Looked up from germline, CDR1 is SGHVS and CDR2 is FNYEAQ. The CDR3 region has the DNA TGTGCCAGCAGCCAAGGGTCGTGGGGACAGGAGGGGACCGAGCAGTACTTC. This encodes CASSQGSWGQEGTEQYF. Using reference TRBV7-6 and TRBJ2-7 for the parts outside the CDR3, the full variable domain is GAGVSQSPRYKVTKRGQDVALRCDPISGHVSLYWYRQALGQGPEFLTYFNYEAQQDKSGLPNDRFSAERPEGSISTLTIQRTEQRDSAMYRCASSQGSWGQEGTEQYFGPGTRLTVT.

The chain is built from TRBV5-4 and TRBJ1-1; D might be TRBD1 (5 bases). CDR3 length: 15 residues. Trimming took 0 bases from V and 1 from J, leaving 10 bases between them. Per the germline V gene, CDR1 is SGHNT and CDR2 is YYREEE (reference sequence). CDR3 protein: CASSLEIGGNTEAFF. The CDR3 DNA reads TGTGCCAGCAGCTTGGAAATCGGGGGGAACACTGAAGCTTTCTTT.

V gene TRBV3-1 (or the pseudogene TRBV3-2) combines with J gene TRBJ1-3; a weak D match, TRBD1 (6 bases). V was trimmed by 3 bases and J by 4 bases, leaving 16 bases between them. CDR3 length: 16 residues. Germline values: CDR1 LGHDT, CDR2 YNNKEL (reference sequence). CDR3 in DNA: TGTGCCAGCAGCCAGAAGGGCGTCCAGGGGGGAAACACCATATATTTT. Translation gives CASSQKGVQGGNTIYF.

This clone was recorded only once. The chain links TRBV30 to TRBJ1-1; 7 bases map to TRBD1. Per germline, CDR1 GTSNPN and CDR2 SVGIG (reference sequence). V lost 5 bases and J lost 0; bases outside the gene matches: 3. CDR3 length: 13 residues. CDR3 amino acids: CAWGDSLNTEAFF. CDR3 DNA sequence: TGTGCCTGGGGGGACAGCCTGAACACTGAAGCTTTCTTT.

The J gene is TRBJ1-2, the V gene TRBV3-1 (or the pseudogene TRBV3-2), with D tentatively TRBD1 (6 bases). The CDR3 contains 15 residues. Germline assignment: CDR1 LGHDT and CDR2 YNNKEL (reference sequence). Trimming took 1 base from V and 4 from J, leaving 13 bases between them. The DNA of the CDR3 is TGTGCCAGCAGCCAAGTGGGGGGGCAGGGCTATGGCTACACCTTC. This encodes CASSQVGGQGYGYTF.

This clone has just one count. The CDR3 DNA is TGTGCCAGCAGTCCTTGGGACAGGGACAACTATGGCTACACCTTC. Protein sequence: CASSPWDRDNYGYTF. The rearrangement joins TRBV28 to TRBJ1-2; the match to TRBD1 covers 9 bases. The CDR3 is made up of 15 amino acids. Per the germline V gene, CDR1 is MDHEN and CDR2 is SYDVKM. V dropped 5 bases and J dropped 2; count of bases not matched to a gene: 6.

The chain is built from TRBV18 and TRBJ1-5, with D perhaps matching TRBD1 (6 bases). The CDR3 is 16 amino acids. V lost 2 bases to trimming and J lost 3 bases, with 14 bases between them. Germline V lookup: CDR1 KGHSH, CDR2 LQKENI. This CDR3 reads CASSPVGGGDNQPQHF. In DNA, the CDR3 is TGTGCCAGCTCACCAGTTGGAGGGGGGGACAATCAGCCCCAGCATTTT.

The rearrangement joins TRBV19 to TRBJ2-1, with 7 nucleotides matching TRBD1. CDR1 and CDR2 from the germline V gene are LNHDA and SQIVND (reference sequence). Trimming at V came to 5 bases and at J to 5 bases, leaving 12 bases not matched to a gene. The CDR3 runs to 16 residues. CDR3 in amino acids: CASSDPPGQRDNEQFF. As DNA, the CDR3 is TGTGCCAGTAGTGATCCACCGGGACAGCGAGACAATGAGCAGTTCTTC.

This chain uses TRBV11-2 with TRBJ2-3; D is unclear. CDR3 length equals 11 residues. V shed 7 bases and J shed 6 bases, with 8 bases lying between them. The V gene's germline CDR1 is SGHAT and CDR2 FQNNGV. The CDR3 region has the DNA TGTGCCAGCAATGGGTTTGATACGCAGTATTTT. This sequence encodes CASNGFDTQYF.

The genes are TRBV5-8 and TRBJ2-3, with D possibly being TRBD1 (6 bases). CDR3 size: 15 residues. CDR1 SGHTS and CDR2 YDEGEE come from the germline V gene. V lost 2 bases and J 2 bases, leaving 12 bases between the germline ends. The DNA for the CDR3 is TGTGCCAGCAGCTTATGGACAGCAATCACAGATACGCAGTATTTT. Encoded protein: CASSLWTAITDTQYF.

V and J are TRBV4-2 and TRBJ2-3, with TRBD2 as a possible D gene (5 bases). V was cut by 4 bases and J by 6 bases, with 17 bases left in between. The germline V gene encodes CDR1 LGHNA and CDR2 YNFKEQ. This CDR3 contains 15 residues. The CDR3, as DNA: TGTGCCAGCAGCCCCCGGTCTGATAGCGAGGATACGCAGTATTTT. Amino acid sequence: CASSPRSDSEDTQYF.

This chain links TRBV20-1 with TRBJ1-1; perhaps TRBD1 as D (5 bases). The germline V gene has CDR1 DFQATT and CDR2 SNEGSKA (reference sequence). Trimming stripped 6 bases from V and 1 base from J, with 6 bases between. There are 11 residues in the CDR3. The CDR3 DNA is TGCAGTGCCCAGGGGAACACTGAAGCTTTCTTT. Amino acids: CSAQGNTEAFF.

In nucleotides, the CDR3 is TGTGCCAGCAGTGGGGACAGGGGCTCTGGGGCCAACGTCCTGACTTTC. Translating it yields CASSGDRGSGANVLTF. V and J are TRBV25-1 and TRBJ2-6, with 10 bases identical to TRBD1. With 4 bases clipped from V and 0 bases from J, the junction kept 0 bases outside the gene matches. CDR3 length: 16 amino acids. CDR1 and CDR2 from the germline V gene are MGHDK and SYGVNS.

This chain joins TRBV4-3 and TRBJ2-3, with D perhaps TRBD1 (6 bases). Germline CDR1 reads LGHNA; CDR2 reads YSLEER. V lost 0 bases, J lost 4 bases, and 14 bases lay in between. The CDR3 runs 16 residues. CDR3 DNA: TGCGCCAGCAGCCAAGATGTATCCACAGGGTCAGATACGCAGTATTTT. As protein: CASSQDVSTGSDTQYF.

The chain links TRBV5-1 to TRBJ1-2; 8 bases are a match to TRBD1. The CDR3 loop spans 14 amino acids. Germline-derived CDR1 and CDR2 are SGHRS and YFSETQ. V gave up 4 bases and J gave up 3 bases; unmatched junction bases: 5. The CDR3 reads CASSPDRVDYGYTF. In nucleotides, the CDR3 is TGCGCCAGCAGCCCGGACAGGGTTGACTATGGCTACACCTTC.

The chain employs TRBV19 and TRBJ2-1; TRBD1 is a possible D gene (5 bases). Germline-derived CDR1 and CDR2 are LNHDA and SQIVND (reference sequence). Trimming cost V 1 base and J 8 bases, with 9 bases left between them. There are 13 residues in the CDR3. Written as DNA, the CDR3 is TGTGCCAGTAGTATAGTCCAGGGCGATGAGCAGTTCTTC. This encodes CASSIVQGDEQFF.

This chain connects TRBV5-1 to TRBJ1-4; D ambiguous. The CDR3 is 15 amino acids. Per the germline V gene, CDR1 is SGHRS and CDR2 is YFSETQ. Trimming left V 4 bases short and J 3 bases short, with 13 bases between. In nucleotides, the CDR3 is TGCGCCAGCAGCCCAACCGGGAGCTCTAATGAAAAACTGTTTTTT. As protein: CASSPTGSSNEKLFF. The full variable domain, its missing parts supplied by reference TRBV5-1 and TRBJ1-4, is KAGVTQTPRYLIKTRGQQVTLSCSPISGHRSVSWYQQTPGQGLQFLFEYFSETQRNKGNFPGRFSGRQFSNSRSEMNVSTLELGDSALYLCASSPTGSSNEKLFFGSGTQLSVL.

The V call is TRBV5-8, the J call TRBJ2-3; 7 positions match TRBD1. Per germline, CDR1 SGHTS and CDR2 YDEGEE. Germline trimming cut 0 bases from V and 2 bases from J; bases unmatched to any gene: 6. This CDR3 region has 16 residues. CDR3 protein: CASSLETGSYTDTQYF. In nucleotides, the CDR3 is TGTGCCAGCAGCTTGGAGACAGGGTCATACACAGATACGCAGTATTTT.

V gene TRBV21-1 combines with J gene TRBJ1-4. TRBV21-1 is recorded as a pseudogene. The CDR3 length is 16 residues. The CDR3 bases are TGTGCCAGCAGCGACCAGCGTGGCGGACGGTGTGAAAAACTGTTTTTT. Its protein product is CASSDQRGGRCEKLFF.

This clone was seen a handful of times. The chain combines TRBV9 with TRBJ2-4, with TRBD1 matching over 9 bases. V lost 4 bases, J lost 8 bases, and 7 bases stayed unmatched. Per germline, CDR1 SGDLS and CDR2 YYNGEE. The CDR3 consists of 14 residues. CDR3 sequence (DNA): TGTGCCAGCAGCCCTCGGACAGGGGAGGACATTCAGTACTTC. Translation: CASSPRTGEDIQYF.